This TCR beta chain was found in a study of T cells in Graves' hyperthyroidism and ophthalmopathy. RNA transcripts served as the template for amplifying TCR beta CDR3 regions. TCR CDR3 regions were first amplified by RT-PCR with HTBI primers. Using its own MiXCR run on the multiplex PCR reads, TCRdb lists one record per CDR3 protein. The data show fewer than 600,000 distinct CDR3 sequences, under 15% seen once. This clonotype was picked up many times. Germline V gene lookup returns CDR1 DFQATT and CDR2 SNEGSKA (reference sequence). This CDR3 is 17 amino acids long. Unmatched junction bases numbered 14, after V lost 0 bases and J lost 4 bases.

The sample was blood. The sequence derives from a young woman with Graves' hyperthyroidism. The genes are TRBV20-1 and TRBJ2-7; TRBD2 matches at 8 bases. Here the CDR3 reads CSARDREREFSYYEQYF. DNA of the CDR3: TGCAGTGCTAGAGATCGGGAGCGGGAGTTCTCTTATTACGAGCAGTACTTC.